This T cell receptor beta chain was documented in a study of immune characterization of retroperitoneal liposarcoma. This clonotype showed up just a few times. TCRdb redid the calling of the PCR reads with MiXCR, one entry per CDR3 protein. This table holds approximately 9,000 distinct CDR3 sequences, about 27% found once. Germline V gene data show CDR1 as MNHNS and CDR2 as SASEGT. This CDR3 has 11 amino acids. The rearrangement links TRBV6-1 to TRBJ2-4; D ambiguous. The assigned J gene may be wrong: the sequence end matches TRBJ2-5 better. This receptor was taken from a male donor with retroperitoneal liposarcoma. The specimen sequenced was tumor tissue. The DNA for the CDR3 is TGTGCCAGCAGTAGCCGGGAGACCCAGTACTTC. Translating gives CASSSRETQYF.